Here is one T cell receptor beta chain with its context. Its antigen is unidentified. The data were taken from a study of T cell responses to AZD1222 COVID-19 vaccine. Regarding the study as a whole: Spike-specific TCR depth and breadth grew after two AZD1222 doses. Repertoires were sampled only after the peak T cell response. Just 5 to 7 people given AZD1222 tested seropositive at baseline.

Germline CDR1 DFQATT, CDR2 SNEGSKA (reference sequence). The V and J ends lost 3 bases and 0 bases respectively, with 2 bases between them. The CDR3 extends over 11 amino acids. Sequenced by immunoSEQ multiplex PCR; TCRdb stores in-frame clones only, minus some. The sample shows some 92,000 clones, around 89% of them seen only once. The clonotype originates from an adult in good health. The sample in question was peripheral blood, obtained on day 0 of AZD1222 vaccination. The gene calls are TRBV20-1 and TRBJ1-2; D is unresolved. The CDR3 nucleotides are TGCAGTGCTAGCCCTAACTATGGCTACACCTTC. Translated, it gives CSASPNYGYTF.